What follows are 20 T cell receptor beta chains derived from one specimen sequenced in a study of OX40 agonist ivuxolimab in advanced cancers. Produced via immunoSEQ multiplex PCR; TCRdb's table is partial and in-frame only. The sample carries about 85,000 clones, about 86% recorded once. The specimen was CD4+ or CD8+ T cells sorted from blood, collected in a trial of the OX40 agonist ivuxolimab. The origin of the receptors is an adult with an advanced solid tumor such as melanoma, head and neck, liver or kidney cancer.

The chain uses TRBV7-9 and TRBJ2-7, with TRBD2 matching over 10 bases. The CDR3 is 16 residues long. CDR1 and CDR2 (germline): SEHNR, FQNEAQ (reference sequence). V trimming: 5 bases; J trimming: 9 bases; junction bases outside the gene matches: 16. This chain's CDR3 is CASSPAAGGLRVGQYF. The CDR3 DNA reads TGTGCCAGCAGCCCCGCAGCGGGAGGGCTACGAGTCGGGCAGTACTTC.

The V and J genes are TRBV6-5 and TRBJ1-2; the D gene is possibly TRBD1 (6 bases). Trimming took off 1 base at V and 4 bases at J, with 16 bases between the two ends. The CDR3 has 16 residues. CDR1 is MNHEY and CDR2 is SVGAGI in the germline V gene. The CDR3 DNA sequence: TGTGCCAGCAGTTACTTGGGGGGCAGATATAGCTATGGCTACACCTTC. It yields the protein CASSYLGGRYSYGYTF.

The chain couples TRBV2 to TRBJ2-7; D is unresolved. The V end lost 8 bases, the J end lost 3 bases, and 14 bases lay between the germline ends. The CDR3 is 13 amino acids. Per the germline V gene, CDR1 is SNHLY and CDR2 is FYNNEI. CDR3 in DNA: TGTGCCAGCCAAAAGACTCACAGCTACGAGCAGTACGTC. It is translated as CASQKTHSYEQYV.

CDR3 nucleotide sequence: TGCAGCGTCTTGACAGGGAACTATGGCTACACCTTC. This gives the protein CSVLTGNYGYTF. V usage is TRBV29-1 and J usage is TRBJ1-2, with 7 bases lining up with TRBD1. The CDR3 runs 12 residues. From germline, CDR1 is SQVTM and CDR2 ANQGSEA. V gave up 6 bases and J gave up 2 bases; unmatched junction bases: 3.

This chain connects TRBV15 to TRBJ2-7; D unclear. V lost 0 bases to trimming and J lost 3 bases, with 6 bases between them. CDR3 length equals 13 residues. CDR1 is LNHNV and CDR2 is YYDKDF in the germline V gene (reference sequence). In nucleotides, the CDR3 is TGTGCCACCAGCAGAGATTTTTTCTACGAGCAGTACGTC. As protein: CATSRDFFYEQYV.

The rearrangement links TRBV10-1 to TRBJ2-2; D is uncertain. V lost 2 bases to trimming and J lost 1 base, with 2 bases between them. CDR3 length: 13 residues. Germline V CDR1 and CDR2: WNHNN, SYGVQD (reference sequence). DNA of the CDR3: TGCGCCAGCAGTGAGGGGAACACCGGGGAGCTGTTTTTT. Its translation is CASSEGNTGELFF.

This chain links TRBV2 with TRBJ2-3; the D gene is possibly TRBD2 (5 bases). This CDR3 spans 11 amino acids. CDR1 is SNHLY and CDR2 is FYNNEI in the germline V gene. Trimming took off 6 bases at V and 7 bases at J, with 8 bases between the two ends. The CDR3 loop is CASREAYTQYF. CDR3 nucleotide sequence: TGTGCCAGCAGGGAGGCCTATACGCAGTATTTT.

The V gene is TRBV5-1, the J gene TRBJ2-3; maybe TRBD1 (5 bases). Germline V lookup: CDR1 SGHRS, CDR2 YFSETQ. There are 14 residues in the CDR3. V lost 0 bases and J lost 4, with 9 bases in between. The CDR3 DNA follows: TGCGCCAGCAGCTTGGTAGGGGAACCAGATACGCAGTATTTT. It encodes CASSLVGEPDTQYF.

V gene TRBV5-6 combines with J gene TRBJ2-2; D may be TRBD1 (6 bases). This CDR3 spans 17 amino acids. CDR1 is SGHDT and CDR2 is YYEEEE in the germline V gene. The V and J ends lost 6 bases and 3 bases respectively, with 21 bases between them. The CDR3 DNA reads as TGTGCCAGCACCCCGTTCCGTCTGACAGGATACACCGGGGAGCTGTTTTTT. It yields the protein CASTPFRLTGYTGELFF.

This chain connects TRBV27 to TRBJ2-7; possible D gene TRBD1, 6 bases. The V gene lost 4 bases and the J gene lost 1 base, with 8 bases spanning the gap. The CDR3 has 13 residues. Germline V gene lookup returns CDR1 MNHEY and CDR2 SMNVEV (reference sequence). As DNA, the CDR3 is TGTGCCAGCAGTTGGGACACTTCCTACGAGCAGTACTTC. It is translated as CASSWDTSYEQYF.

V gene TRBV15 combines with J gene TRBJ2-7; D remains ambiguous. The CDR3 covers 13 residues. Germline V CDR1 and CDR2: LNHNV, YYDKDF (reference sequence). Trimming removed 4 bases at V and 0 bases at J, with 7 bases between. CDR3 sequence: CATSTLNSYEQYV. CDR3 in DNA: TGTGCCACCAGCACCCTGAACTCCTACGAGCAGTACGTC.

The genes are TRBV28 and TRBJ1-2; TRBD1 agrees at 7 bases. V lost 4 bases to trimming and J lost 0 bases; unmatched junction nucleotides: 8. Per the germline V gene, CDR1 is MDHEN and CDR2 is SYDVKM. The CDR3 loop spans 16 amino acids. CDR3 DNA: TGTGCCAGCAGTTCACCCCGGGACAGAGCTAACTATGGCTACACCTTC. Protein: CASSSPRDRANYGYTF.

The rearrangement uses TRBV10-3 and TRBJ1-2; D may be TRBD1 (5 bases). Germline V lookup: CDR1 ENHRY, CDR2 SYGVKD. There are 15 residues in the CDR3. V lost 0 bases, J lost 6 bases, and 14 bases lay in between. CDR3 sequence reads: CAISESGVSRDGYTF. CDR3 sequence (DNA): TGTGCCATCAGTGAGTCAGGGGTGAGTCGGGATGGCTACACCTTC.

The V gene is TRBV9, the J gene TRBJ1-1; 11 nucleotides line up with TRBD1. With 4 bases clipped from V and 4 bases from J, the junction kept 6 bases outside the gene matches. Germline V gene data show CDR1 as SGDLS and CDR2 as YYNGEE. CDR3 length equals 15 residues. Here the CDR3 DNA reads TGTGCCAGCAGCCTCGCCGGGACAGGGGGCACTGAAGCTTTCTTT. This encodes CASSLAGTGGTEAFF.

The chain combines TRBV2 with TRBJ2-3; 11 bases line up with TRBD1. V dropped 4 bases and J dropped 6; count of bases not matched to a gene: 6. This CDR3 is built from 15 residues. Germline V gives CDR1 SNHLY, CDR2 FYNNEI. This CDR3 is CASSGGQGGKDTQYF. For the CDR3, the DNA is TGTGCCAGCAGTGGGGGACAGGGGGGAAAGGATACGCAGTATTTT.

This rearrangement joins TRBV4-1 to TRBJ1-5, with a weak D call TRBD1 (6 bases). The CDR3 consists of 16 residues. CDR1 MGHRA and CDR2 YSYEKL come from the germline V gene. The ends were cut back, 6 bases at V and 2 bases at J, with 17 bases in the middle. The CDR3 loop reads CASRKIYGTRNQPQHF. The CDR3, as DNA: TGCGCCAGCAGGAAAATTTACGGGACACGCAATCAGCCCCAGCATTTT.

V and J are TRBV2 and TRBJ1-6, with 7 positions matching TRBD1. The length of the CDR3 is 13 residues. V lost 8 bases to trimming and J lost 12 bases; unmatched junction nucleotides: 10. The germline V gene has CDR1 SNHLY and CDR2 FYNNEI. CDR3 residues: CASGQAEGGPLHF. In DNA form, the CDR3 reads TGTGCCAGCGGACAGGCAGAGGGGGGACCCCTCCACTTT. Full variable domain (remainder filled in from reference TRBV2 and TRBJ1-6): EPEVTQTPSHQVTQMGQEVILRCVPISNHLYFYWYRQILGQKVEFLVSFYNNEISEKSEIFDDQFSVERPDGSNFTLKIRSTKLEDSAMYFCASGQAEGGPLHFGNGTRLTVT.

The chain links TRBV28 to TRBJ1-3, with D unclear. The ends were cut back, 2 bases at V and 2 bases at J, with 16 bases in the middle. This CDR3 is 17 amino acids long. Germline-derived CDR1 and CDR2 are MDHEN and SYDVKM. The CDR3 DNA reads TGTGCCAGCAGTTTAGGGAATCGGCGGTCCGCTGGAAACACCATATATTTT. It translates to CASSLGNRRSAGNTIYF.

This rearrangement joins TRBV19 to TRBJ1-5; D not certain. Germline-derived CDR1 and CDR2 are LNHDA and SQIVND (reference sequence). This CDR3 contains 11 residues. With 3 bases removed from V and 9 bases from J, the gap between germline ends came to 6 bases. Here the CDR3 DNA reads TGTGCCAGTAGTATGGGGTGGCCCCAGCATTTT. The encoded protein is CASSMGWPQHF.

The CDR3 DNA reads as TGTGCCAGCTCACCCCTAGGGACCTCGGGGGTGGAAAAACTGTTTTTT. Translation: CASSPLGTSGVEKLFF. The chain employs TRBV18 and TRBJ1-4, with a weak D call TRBD1 (5 bases). The V end was cut by 3 bases, the J end by 8 bases, with 19 bases between. Germline loops: CDR1 KGHSH, CDR2 LQKENI. The CDR3 is 16 residues long. Complete variable domain (other parts from reference TRBV18 and TRBJ1-4): NAGVMQNPRHLVRRRGQEARLRCSPMKGHSHVYWYRQLPEEGLKFMVYLQKENIIDESGMPKERFSAEFPKEGPSILRIQQVVRGDSAAYFCASSPLGTSGVEKLFFGSGTQLSVL.